A selection of T cell receptor beta chains follows, all from one sample in a study of T cells in Graves' hyperthyroidism and ophthalmopathy. TCRdb itself ran the multiplex PCR reads through MiXCR, one entry per CDR3 protein. The sample has a few hundred thousand distinct CDR3 sequences, around 14% seen once; the top ten hold approximately 7%. Sequenced sample: blood. The receptors were sampled from a woman aged 25 to 39 with Graves' hyperthyroidism. Each CDR3 is given with its conserved first and last residue. A D gene is named only where the DNA matches it firmly. Where a row states a size, it is once, few, many or the class of an expanded clone; other rows omit it.

V gene	J gene	clone size	D gene	CDR3 DNA	CDR3 protein
TRBV6-1	TRBJ2-1	many	TRBD2	TGTGCCAGCAGGAAAGGGGTGACTAGCGGGACTCGTAAAGATGAGCAGTTCTTC	CASRKGVTSGTRKDEQFF
TRBV4-1	TRBJ2-1	many	NA	TGCGCCAGCAGCCAAGCTCAGGGGAGCTCCTACAATGAGCAGTTCTTC	CASSQAQGSSYNEQFF
TRBV5-1	TRBJ1-1	many	NA	TGCGCCAGCAGCTCAGACGTCGCGAACACTGAAGCTTTCTTT	CASSSDVANTEAFF
TRBV12-5	TRBJ2-3	NA	TRBD2	TGTGCTAGTGGCTCCAGTCTAGCGGACCGCACAGATACGCAGTATTTT	CASGSSLADRTDTQYF
TRBV11-2	TRBJ2-5	NA	NA	TGTGCCAGCAGCCGTCGTAACTCGGGGGAGACCCAGTACTTC	CASSRRNSGETQYF
TRBV20-1	TRBJ2-5	many	NA	TGCAGTGCCAGAGGACCCCAAGAGACCCAGTACTTC	CSARGPQETQYF
TRBV6-6	TRBJ2-7	many	TRBD1	TGTGCCAGCAGTTACGCCCGGGACAGGAGCTACGAGCAGTACTTC	CASSYARDRSYEQYF
TRBV20-1	TRBJ2-7	many	NA	TGCAGTGCCACAACGGTCGTCTACGAGCAGTACTTC	CSATTVVYEQYF
TRBV6-1	TRBJ1-5	NA	NA	TGTGCCAGCAAAAAGGTAGGGGGAGGATACCAGCCCCAGCATTTT	CASKKVGGGYQPQHF
TRBV14	TRBJ2-7	NA	TRBD2	TGTGCCAGCAGCCAATATGAGCGGGGGCAGTACTTC	CASSQYERGQYF
TRBV3-1	TRBJ2-4	few	NA	TGTGCCAGCAGCCAAGCCGCAGAAGCCAAAAACATTCAGTACTTC	CASSQAAEAKNIQYF
TRBV2	TRBJ2-2	NA	TRBD2	TGTGCCAGCAGTGATCGCGGGAGGGCCGGCACCGGGGAGCTGTTTTTT	CASSDRGRAGTGELFF
TRBV6-1	TRBJ1-5	few	NA	TGTGCCAGCAAATCACAGAAAACGTATAGCAATCAGCCCCAGCATTTT	CASKSQKTYSNQPQHF
TRBV6-2/TRBV6-3	TRBJ2-7	many	NA	TGTGCCAGCAGTTACTCCCGGACTGTAACGCCCTACGAGCAGTACTTC	CASSYSRTVTPYEQYF
TRBV6-5	TRBJ2-3	many	TRBD2	TGTGCCAGCAGTTACACGTCGGCGGGAGGCACAGATACGCAGTATTTT	CASSYTSAGGTDTQYF
TRBV30	TRBJ1-1	many	NA	TGTGCCTGGAGTGTAGGGCTCTCCCGGGCTTTCTTT	CAWSVGLSRAFF
TRBV7-2	TRBJ2-2	NA	NA	TGTGCCAGCAGCATCAACCTAGCGACGGCCGGGGAGCTGTTTTTT	CASSINLATAGELFF